Detailed here is one TCR beta chain. Its target is not known. Sequenced by immunoSEQ multiplex PCR; TCRdb stores in-frame clones only, minus some. This sample has 150,000 to 250,000 clones; about three quarters occur once, and the top ten carry 0.95% to 1.5%. Per the germline V gene, CDR1 is PRHDT and CDR2 is FYEKMQ (reference sequence). The CDR3 spans 14 residues. V was shortened by 8 bases and J by 0 bases, with 11 bases between the two germline ends. This sample was taken from a study of cytomegalovirus exposure and HLA in healthy donors. General observations from the study: The TCR clusters that emerged in the first cohort tended, a later analysis found, to co-occur in the approximately 120 validation repertoires.

The chain joins TRBV13 to TRBJ2-4, with D perhaps TRBD2 (5 bases). The clonotype was recovered from a woman younger than 45 in good health and CMV-seronegative. Material for sequencing was PBMCs. This chain's CDR3 is CASGRGLAKNIQYF. In nucleotides, the CDR3 is TGTGCCAGCGGTCGCGGGTTAGCCAAAAACATTCAGTACTTC.